The present TCR beta chain was sequenced within a study of cytotoxic CD8 clonotypes in ibrutinib-treated CLL. With respect to this clone: The sample contains more than one DNA sequence encoding this CDR3.

Assay: immunoSEQ multiplex PCR; the TCRdb copy retains only in-frame clones and omits some. The data contain 75,000 to 90,000 clones, less than 90% of them seen just once; the ten biggest clones take up about two fifths. The V end was cut by 0 bases, the J end by 2 bases, with 8 bases between. Germline lookup yields CDR1 MNHEY and CDR2 SVGAGI. This CDR3 has 14 residues. The chain links TRBV6-5 to TRBJ2-7; D is perhaps TRBD1 (5 bases). The TCR originated in a human donor with chronic lymphocytic leukemia. This specimen was PBMCs, taken after 24 months of ibrutinib treatment. The CDR3 spells CASSYSAGTYEQYF. Here the CDR3 DNA reads TGTGCCAGCAGTTACTCGGCAGGGACCTACGAGCAGTACTTC.